This entry lists 4 T cell receptor beta chains sequenced from one sample in a study of shared clonotypes between healthy human individuals. The data were produced by immunoSEQ multiplex PCR, yet TCRdb's version contains in-frame clones alone and is incomplete. The table records about 980,000 clones, less than 85% of them present only once. The sequenced material came from memory CD4+ T cells sorted from blood. Subset noted: CD45RA-negative fraction. The source is a man aged 18-30 years in good health.

V gene TRBV23-1 combines with J gene TRBJ1-4; 7 bases match TRBD1. TRBV23-1 is sorted into the ORF group, with uncertain function. J gave up 5 bases and V 2 bases, and 8 bases lay outside the gene matches. CDR3 length equals 16 residues. This CDR3 reads CASSQGWDSQNEKLFF. CDR3 nucleotide sequence: TGCGCCAGCAGTCAAGGATGGGACAGCCAGAATGAAAAACTGTTTTTT.

V usage is TRBV5-4 and J usage is TRBJ2-5; D is possibly TRBD1 (5 bases). CDR3 length: 15 amino acids. The ends were cut back, 4 bases at V and 1 base at J, with 14 bases in the middle. CDR1 and CDR2 (germline): SGHNT, YYREEE (reference sequence). Here the CDR3 reads CASSQDNWSQETQYF. CDR3 DNA sequence: TGTGCCAGCAGCCAGGACAATTGGAGCCAAGAGACCCAGTACTTC.

The J gene is TRBJ1-5, the V gene TRBV2; D not resolved. Trimming left V 7 bases short and J 0 bases short, with 13 bases between. The V gene's germline CDR1 is SNHLY and CDR2 FYNNEI. The CDR3 length is 15 residues. CDR3: CASIAQVNSNQPQHF. The CDR3 DNA reads as TGTGCCAGCATTGCCCAGGTGAATAGCAATCAGCCCCAGCATTTT.

This chain uses TRBV5-1 with TRBJ2-2; TRBD2 aligns across 10 bases. V shed 5 bases, J shed 0 bases, and the junction held 10 bases outside the gene matches. CDR1 and CDR2 (germline): SGHRS, YFSETQ. The CDR3 totals 18 residues. The CDR3 bases are TGCGCCAGCAGAGACCGCCTAGCGGGAGTGACGAACACCGGGGAGCTGTTTTTT. This codes for CASRDRLAGVTNTGELFF.